One sample yielded the 14 T cell receptor beta chains listed below, sequenced in a study of regulatory T cells in long-lasting Graves disease. Time point noted: persistent/refractory GD, antithyroid drugs over 5 years with positive TRAb. Extracted RNA from PBMCs served as the source of the TCR library. For TCR beta, libraries came from iRepertoire HTBI primers and Arm-PCR of CDR3 regions. TCRdb called the multiplex PCR reads again in MiXCR, with one record for every CDR3 protein. The sample yields 600,000 to 800,000 distinct CDR3 sequences, about 32% seen once. Source: peripheral blood mononuclear cells (PBMCs), taken when the disease was refractory, from a patient treated with antithyroid drugs. The receptors shown here come from a female donor with Graves disease.

This chain joins TRBV20-1 and TRBJ1-5; TRBD1 agrees at 7 bases. V shed 3 bases and J 5 bases; nucleotides not matched to a gene: 4. There are 13 residues in the CDR3. In germline, CDR1 is DFQATT, CDR2 SNEGSKA (reference sequence). CDR3 in DNA: TGCAGTGCTAGGACAGGGAGAGATCAGCCCCAGCATTTT. Residues: CSARTGRDQPQHF.

The V gene is TRBV20-1, the J gene TRBJ2-5; 10 nucleotides match TRBD1. The CDR3 totals 13 residues. With V trimmed by 4 bases and J by 3 bases, 2 bases remained unmatched. Germline V gives CDR1 DFQATT, CDR2 SNEGSKA (reference sequence). Written as DNA, the CDR3 is TGCAGTGCTACCGGGACAGGGGAAGAGACCCAGTACTTC. Translating it yields CSATGTGEETQYF.

Only a few counts were recorded for this clonotype. The chain combines TRBV5-1 with TRBJ1-5; a possible D gene is TRBD1 (5 bases). The CDR3 is 15 residues long. The V gene lost 2 bases and the J gene lost 2 bases, with 11 bases spanning the gap. CDR1 SGHRS and CDR2 YFSETQ come from the germline V gene. This chain's CDR3 is CASSLSGEGNQPQHF. CDR3 DNA sequence: TGCGCCAGCAGCTTATCGGGGGAGGGCAATCAGCCCCAGCATTTT.

This clonotype was found many times. The chain joins TRBV28 to TRBJ1-1, with no clear D. The CDR3 length is 10 residues. CDR1 is MDHEN, CDR2 SYDVKM, per germline. V was trimmed by 4 bases and J by 3 bases, leaving 0 bases between them. The CDR3 bases are TGTGCCAGCAGTTACACTGAAGCTTTCTTT. It encodes CASSYTEAFF.

This clonotype was found many times. The chain carries TRBV12-3 or TRBV12-4 and TRBJ1-1; possibly TRBD1 for D (5 bases). This CDR3 has 13 residues. The V gene lost 8 bases and the J gene lost 4 bases, with 14 bases spanning the gap. CDR3 coding DNA: TGTGCCAGCGACGGGGGGGGACTCACTGAAGCTTTCTTT. Its protein is CASDGGGLTEAFF.

This clonotype was observed a few times. The chain employs TRBV15 and TRBJ1-5; 7 positions match TRBD1. The CDR3 length is 17 residues. The J segment lost 5 bases and the V segment lost 4 bases, leaving 14 bases of the junction unmatched. Germline values: CDR1 LNHNV, CDR2 YYDKDF (reference sequence). This CDR3 reads CATSKEEGQWGDQPQHF. For the CDR3, the DNA is TGTGCCACCAGCAAAGAAGAGGGACAGTGGGGAGATCAGCCCCAGCATTTT.

The V gene is TRBV7-6, the J gene TRBJ2-1; TRBD2 might be the D (6 bases). The CDR3 length is 16 residues. V was shortened by 0 bases and J by 1 base, with 10 bases between the two germline ends. Per germline, CDR1 SGHVS and CDR2 FNYEAQ. As DNA, the CDR3 is TGTGCCAGCAGCTTAGCGGGGGGTCGTTCCTACAATGAGCAGTTCTTC. This translates into CASSLAGGRSYNEQFF.

This clonotype occurred many times. CDR3 protein: CASSVTSGPYNEQFF. CDR3 DNA: TGTGCCAGCAGTGTAACTAGCGGTCCCTACAATGAGCAGTTCTTC. The chain recombines TRBV6-1 with TRBJ2-1; 8 nucleotides align to TRBD2. V lost 4 bases to trimming and J lost 2 bases; unmatched junction nucleotides: 4. The CDR3 is 15 amino acids. Germline CDR1 reads MNHNS; CDR2 reads SASEGT.

The chain has TRBV20-1 and TRBJ2-7, with D unclear. The V and J ends lost 6 bases and 2 bases respectively, with 17 bases between them. This CDR3 has 14 residues. CDR1 is DFQATT, CDR2 SNEGSKA, per germline (reference sequence). The CDR3 DNA is TGCAGTGCGATACCCGTCTCACGCACCTACGAGCAGTACTTC. Translated, it gives CSAIPVSRTYEQYF.

The chain links TRBV29-1 to TRBJ2-7; 7 bases are a match to TRBD1. CDR1 and CDR2 (germline): SQVTM, ANQGSEA. CDR3 length: 10 residues. V dropped 6 bases and J dropped 6; count of bases not matched to a gene: 2. In nucleotides, the CDR3 is TGCAGCGTAGCAGGGGGCGAGCAGTACTTC. Translation gives CSVAGGEQYF.

V usage is TRBV29-1 and J usage is TRBJ1-3; tentative D call: TRBD1 (5 bases). The length of the CDR3 is 13 residues. The V gene lost 7 bases and the J gene lost 0 bases, with 10 bases spanning the gap. Germline CDR1 SQVTM, CDR2 ANQGSEA. The DNA for the CDR3 is TGCAGCGCTGGCGGGACCTCTGGAAACACCATATATTTT. Translation: CSAGGTSGNTIYF.

The chain has TRBV29-1 and TRBJ2-2, with D possibly being TRBD1 or TRBD2 (5 bases each). The CDR3 has 16 residues. Germline V gene lookup returns CDR1 SQVTM and CDR2 ANQGSEA. Trimming removed 4 bases from V and 1 base from J, with 16 bases in between. The CDR3 is CSVVLMERGNTGELFF. CDR3 DNA sequence: TGCAGCGTTGTTCTGATGGAGAGGGGGAACACCGGGGAGCTGTTTTTT.

The sample holds a few counts of this clonotype. The chain couples TRBV20-1 to TRBJ1-5; 8 bases fit TRBD1. Germline lookup yields CDR1 DFQATT and CDR2 SNEGSKA (reference sequence). CDR3 size: 13 residues. J was trimmed by 5 bases and V by 3 bases; bases with no gene match: 3. The CDR3, as DNA: TGCAGTGCTAGGGACAGGGATTATCAGCCCCAGCATTTT. The encoded protein is CSARDRDYQPQHF.

This clonotype has more than one count but fewer than ten. The chain recombines TRBV6-1 with TRBJ1-2, with TRBD1 matching over 9 bases. This CDR3 has 13 residues. Unmatched junction bases numbered 4, after V lost 11 bases and J lost 0 bases. The V gene's germline CDR1 is MNHNS and CDR2 SASEGT. The CDR3, as DNA: TGTGCCGGGACAGGGAAAGCTAACTATGGCTACACCTTC. Translated, it gives CAGTGKANYGYTF.